These 13 T cell receptor beta chains share one sample of origin, sequenced in a study of cytomegalovirus exposure and HLA in healthy donors listed by TCRdb under 2017. The library was obtained by the immunoSEQ multiplex PCR assay. For the multiplex PCR, a mixture combining 60 forward primers for TCR Vbeta segments and 13 reverse primers for TCR Jbeta segments was used. This is the immuneACCESS table as TCRdb keeps it, with only in-frame sequences that have V and J called. A part of the clones is gone; compared with another copy, unresolved V genes explain less than half, and the rest is unexplained. The sample contains about 180,000 clones, over 75% of them found a single time. Approximately 0.51% of the sample is in the top ten clones. The sequencing input was PBMCs. These receptors all come from a woman aged 45-65 years in good health and CMV-seronegative.

This chain connects TRBV6-1 to TRBJ2-1, with D unclear. Germline CDR1 and CDR2: MNHNS and SASEGT. The V gene lost 4 bases and the J gene lost 4 bases, with 17 bases spanning the gap. This CDR3 spans 16 amino acids. This CDR3 is CASSAAPAVGYNEQFF. The CDR3 DNA sequence: TGTGCCAGCAGTGCAGCCCCGGCGGTCGGTTACAATGAGCAGTTCTTC.

As DNA, the CDR3 is TGTGCCTGGGGCGGAAACTCCTACGAGCAGTACTTC. It codes for CAWGGNSYEQYF. The chain combines TRBV30 with TRBJ2-7; unclear D gene. The CDR3 contains 12 residues. Germline lookup yields CDR1 GTSNPN and CDR2 SVGIG (reference sequence). The V end lost 5 bases, the J end lost 0 bases, and 8 bases lay between the germline ends.

The V call is TRBV28, the J call TRBJ1-2; D call uncertain. CDR1 is MDHEN and CDR2 is SYDVKM in the germline V gene. CDR3 length: 13 residues. Deletions cut 8 bases from V and 4 bases from J, with 14 bases between. CDR3 residues: CASQPGSGYGYTF. CDR3 DNA sequence: TGTGCCAGCCAGCCGGGGAGCGGCTATGGCTACACCTTC.

This chain links TRBV7-8 with TRBJ2-5; TRBD1 matches at 8 bases. V shed 5 bases, J shed 4 bases, and the junction held 15 bases outside the gene matches. This CDR3 is built from 17 residues. Germline-derived CDR1 and CDR2 are SGHVS and FQNEAQ. This chain's CDR3 is CASSVSFGQGVRETQYF. The DNA for the CDR3 is TGTGCCAGCAGCGTCTCCTTTGGACAGGGTGTCCGAGAGACCCAGTACTTC.

This rearrangement joins TRBV7-9 to TRBJ2-7; 11 bases fit TRBD1. Per the germline V gene, CDR1 is SEHNR and CDR2 is FQNEAQ (reference sequence). The CDR3 is made up of 17 amino acids. V lost 5 bases, J lost 3 bases, and 12 bases stayed unmatched. CDR3 loop: CASSLKGGDRGGYEQYF. The CDR3 DNA sequence: TGTGCCAGCAGCCTGAAGGGTGGGGACAGGGGGGGCTACGAGCAGTACTTC.

This clone appeared a few times. The chain combines TRBV6-5 with TRBJ2-2, with D hard to call. The V gene's germline CDR1 is MNHEY and CDR2 SVGAGI. The CDR3 loop spans 12 amino acids. V lost 4 bases, J lost 4 bases, and 4 bases lay in between. Here the CDR3 DNA reads TGTGCCAGCAGTTCCGTCACCGGGGAGCTGTTTTTT. This gives the protein CASSSVTGELFF.

The chain employs TRBV6-5 and TRBJ2-2; D remains ambiguous. In germline, CDR1 is MNHEY, CDR2 SVGAGI. The ends were cut back, 10 bases at V and 1 base at J, with 16 bases in the middle. This CDR3 region has 15 residues. As DNA, the CDR3 is TGTGCCATCGCCCCCGGGTTGCAGAACACCGGGGAGCTGTTTTTT. Translated, it gives CAIAPGLQNTGELFF.

The chain carries TRBV7-8 and TRBJ2-5, with TRBD2 matching 10 bases. The V segment lost 1 base and the J segment 2 bases; nucleotides outside the gene matches: 7. Per germline, CDR1 SGHVS and CDR2 FQNEAQ. The CDR3 is 17 residues long. CDR3 nucleotides: TGTGCCAGCAGCTTAGGGAGGGGACTAGCGCTACAAGAGACCCAGTACTTC. Translation gives CASSLGRGLALQETQYF.

The rearrangement uses TRBV29-1 and TRBJ1-5; 8 nucleotides align to TRBD1. CDR3 size: 13 residues. Germline V gene data show CDR1 as SQVTM and CDR2 as ANQGSEA. The ends lost 3 bases at V and 4 bases at J; junction bases unmatched: 2. CDR3 coding DNA: TGCAGCGTTGAGCAGGGGGCGAATCAGCCCCAGCATTTT. Its translation: CSVEQGANQPQHF.

The rearrangement uses TRBV28 and TRBJ1-1, with TRBD1 as a possible D gene (5 bases). Between the trimmed V and J ends, which lost 3 bases and 12 bases, there was a span of 14 bases. This CDR3 is built from 12 residues. Germline lookup yields CDR1 MDHEN and CDR2 SYDVKM. The CDR3 region is CASSFPQEGTFF. CDR3 DNA sequence: TGTGCCAGCAGTTTCCCACAGGAGGGAACTTTCTTT.

A note on this clone: At one end the junction does not follow the germline gene, possibly because of a read error. The chain is built from TRBV7-7 and TRBJ2-5; 9 bases line up with TRBD1. Germline lookup yields CDR1 SSHAT and CDR2 FNYEAQ (reference sequence). CDR3 length: 16 amino acids. CDR3 amino acids: CASSDGTGFNRETQYF. The CDR3 region has the DNA TGTGCTAGCAGCGATGGGACAGGGTTTAACCGAGAGACCCAGTACTTC.

This clone was seen a few times. The chain combines TRBV15 with TRBJ1-4; possible D gene TRBD1, 6 bases. The length of the CDR3 is 16 residues. V lost 0 bases and J lost 7, with 15 bases in between. Germline CDR1 is LNHNV and CDR2 is YYDKDF (reference sequence). CDR3 coding DNA: TGTGCCACCAGCAGAGATATCGCCAGGGGTGGTGAAAAACTGTTTTTT. Its translation: CATSRDIARGGEKLFF.

The V and J genes are TRBV25-1 and TRBJ1-3; D uncertain. The germline gives CDR1 MGHDK, CDR2 SYGVNS. The CDR3 runs to 14 residues. Trimming shortened V by 3 bases and J by 2 bases, and 8 bases separated the two germline ends. The CDR3 nucleotides are TGTGCCAGCAGTGATAGCATAACTGGAAACACCATATATTTT. It specifies CASSDSITGNTIYF. Looking up the rest from reference TRBV25-1 and TRBJ1-3 gives the full variable domain: EADIYQTPRYLVIGTGKKITLECSQTMGHDKMYWYQQDPGMELHLIHYSYGVNSTEKGDLSSESTVSRIRTEHFPLTLESARPSHTSQYLCASSDSITGNTIYFGEGSWLTVV.